The 12 T cell receptor beta chains below were found in one sample sequenced in a study of graft-versus-host responses after intestinal transplantation. What these receptors recognize is not known. Libraries were prepared by immunoSEQ multiplex PCR; TCRdb keeps only in-frame clonotypes and omits some of them. The table lists over 100,000 clones, around 93% of them singletons, with about 0.11% in the top ten. The source was unstimulated CD4+ T cells sorted from spleen or lymph node cells, collected before intestinal transplant. The receptors were gathered from a human donor who received an intestinal transplant.

The DNA of the CDR3 is TGTGCCAGCAGCGTAGGCTTGGGCAGGACCATGCCCACTGAAGCTTTCTTT. Amino acid sequence: CASSVGLGRTMPTEAFF. The V call is TRBV9, the J call TRBJ1-1, with D unclear. Between the trimmed V and J ends, which lost 0 bases and 4 bases, there was a span of 19 bases. The CDR3 extends over 17 amino acids. In germline, CDR1 is SGDLS, CDR2 YYNGEE.

V gene TRBV5-1 combines with J gene TRBJ1-5; 8 bases line up with TRBD1. V lost 0 bases, J lost 4 bases, and 6 bases stayed unmatched. The CDR3 loop spans 16 amino acids. Per the germline V gene, CDR1 is SGHRS and CDR2 is YFSETQ. The CDR3 DNA reads as TGCGCCAGCAGCTTGGGCGACAGGGGAAGGAATCAGCCCCAGCATTTT. It translates to CASSLGDRGRNQPQHF.

V is TRBV5-1 and J is TRBJ2-3; D remains unclear. The V end was cut by 0 bases, the J end by 2 bases, with 7 bases between. The length of the CDR3 is 14 residues. Per germline, CDR1 SGHRS and CDR2 YFSETQ. The CDR3 loop is CASSLEGYTDTQYF. CDR3 DNA: TGCGCCAGCAGCTTGGAGGGTTACACAGATACGCAGTATTTT. Full variable domain (outside the CDR3, taken from reference TRBV5-1 and TRBJ2-3): KAGVTQTPRYLIKTRGQQVTLSCSPISGHRSVSWYQQTPGQGLQFLFEYFSETQRNKGNFPGRFSGRQFSNSRSEMNVSTLELGDSALYLCASSLEGYTDTQYFGPGTRLTVL.

The chain recombines TRBV7-9 with TRBJ1-5, with 7 bases that match TRBD1. From germline, CDR1 is SEHNR and CDR2 FQNEAQ (reference sequence). The V and J ends lost 1 base and 5 bases, in that order; junction bases with no gene match: 2. CDR3 length equals 14 residues. Here the CDR3 reads CASSLEGGDQPQHF. The CDR3, as DNA: TGTGCCAGCAGCTTAGAAGGGGGCGATCAGCCCCAGCATTTT.

In DNA, the CDR3 is TGTGCTAGTAGGGGACAGGGAACAGATACGCAGTATTTT. It translates to CASRGQGTDTQYF. This chain connects TRBV12-5 to TRBJ2-3; 9 bases align to TRBD1. J was trimmed by 3 bases and V by 8 bases; bases with no gene match: 3. Germline V gene data show CDR1 as LGHNT and CDR2 as FRNRAP. CDR3 length equals 13 residues.

The chain employs TRBV6-6 and TRBJ2-7, with TRBD2 identical over 10 bases. Per the germline V gene, CDR1 is MNHNY and CDR2 is SVGAGI (reference sequence). The CDR3 is made up of 14 amino acids. The V and J ends lost 8 bases and 2 bases, in that order; junction bases with no gene match: 6. CDR3 residues: CASHLSGRPYEQYF. CDR3 sequence (DNA): TGTGCCAGCCACCTTAGCGGGAGGCCCTACGAGCAGTACTTC.

This clone occurred a few times. CDR3 residues: CASTQGRNYGYTF. Written as DNA, the CDR3 is TGTGCCAGTACCCAGGGAAGAAACTATGGCTACACCTTC. The V gene is TRBV19, the J gene TRBJ1-2; maybe TRBD1 (5 bases). Germline CDR1 reads LNHDA; CDR2 reads SQIVND (reference sequence). Trimming cost V 7 bases and J 2 bases, with 11 bases left between them. This CDR3 region has 13 residues. Full variable domain (outside the CDR3, taken from reference TRBV19 and TRBJ1-2): DGGITQSPKYLFRKEGQNVTLSCEQNLNHDAMYWYRQDPGQGLRLIYYSQIVNDFQKGDIAEGYSVSREKKESFPLTVTSAQKNPTAFYLCASTQGRNYGYTFGSGTRLTVV.

The genes are TRBV2 and TRBJ1-5; D may be TRBD1 (6 bases). Germline V CDR1 and CDR2: SNHLY, FYNNEI. The germline V and J ends were trimmed by 6 bases and 4 bases, with 13 bases remaining between them. CDR3 length: 14 residues. The CDR3 DNA reads as TGTGCCAGCAGAGCTGACAGGAGTAATCAGCCCCAGCATTTT. Its translation: CASRADRSNQPQHF.

The rearrangement joins TRBV5-6 to TRBJ1-1; D gene unclear. Germline V gene data show CDR1 as SGHDT and CDR2 as YYEEEE. Trimming removed 1 base at V and 1 base at J, with 8 bases between. The CDR3 contains 14 residues. CDR3 coding DNA: TGTGCCAGCAGCTTGCGTAGTAAGAACACTGAAGCTTTCTTT. Translated: CASSLRSKNTEAFF.

This clone appeared a single time. The V and J genes are TRBV7-9 and TRBJ2-5, with 9 positions matching TRBD2. The CDR3 covers 15 residues. V lost 1 base, J lost 5 bases, and 5 bases stayed unmatched. CDR1 is SEHNR, CDR2 FQNEAQ, per germline (reference sequence). CDR3 nucleotide sequence: TGTGCCAGCAGCTTAGGGGCGGGAGGGGTGGAGACCCAGTACTTC. Its translation is CASSLGAGGVETQYF.

The chain has TRBV7-3 and TRBJ1-1; TRBD1 aligns across 9 bases. V lost 5 bases and J lost 4; bases outside the gene matches: 5. Germline CDR1 SGHTA, CDR2 FQGTGA. The CDR3 runs to 14 residues. DNA for the CDR3: TGTGCCAGCAGCGAGGACAGGGGTGGCACTGAAGCTTTCTTT. Translated: CASSEDRGGTEAFF.

This sequence joins TRBV29-1 and TRBJ2-5, with TRBD2 matching over 13 bases. The V gene's germline CDR1 is SQVTM and CDR2 ANQGSEA. The CDR3 runs 15 residues. The trim removed 5 bases at V and 3 bases at J, leaving 6 bases unmatched. The CDR3 reads CSVPTTSGREETQYF. CDR3 bases: TGCAGCGTTCCTACTACTAGCGGGAGGGAAGAGACCCAGTACTTC.